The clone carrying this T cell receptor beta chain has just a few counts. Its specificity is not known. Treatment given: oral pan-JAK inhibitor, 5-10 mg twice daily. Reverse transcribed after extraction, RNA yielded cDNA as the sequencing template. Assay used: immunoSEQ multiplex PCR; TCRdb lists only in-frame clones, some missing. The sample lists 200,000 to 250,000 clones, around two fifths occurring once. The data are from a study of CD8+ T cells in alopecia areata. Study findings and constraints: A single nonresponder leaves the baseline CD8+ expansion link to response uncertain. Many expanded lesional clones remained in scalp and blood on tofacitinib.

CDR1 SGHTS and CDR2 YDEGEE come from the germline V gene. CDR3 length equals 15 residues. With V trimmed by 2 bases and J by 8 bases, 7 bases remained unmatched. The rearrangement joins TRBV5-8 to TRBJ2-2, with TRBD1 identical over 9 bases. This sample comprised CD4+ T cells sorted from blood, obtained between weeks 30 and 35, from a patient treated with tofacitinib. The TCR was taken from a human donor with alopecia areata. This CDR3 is CASSLPGQGTGELFF. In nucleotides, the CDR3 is TGTGCCAGCAGCTTACCGGGACAGGGCACGGGGGAGCTGTTTTTT.